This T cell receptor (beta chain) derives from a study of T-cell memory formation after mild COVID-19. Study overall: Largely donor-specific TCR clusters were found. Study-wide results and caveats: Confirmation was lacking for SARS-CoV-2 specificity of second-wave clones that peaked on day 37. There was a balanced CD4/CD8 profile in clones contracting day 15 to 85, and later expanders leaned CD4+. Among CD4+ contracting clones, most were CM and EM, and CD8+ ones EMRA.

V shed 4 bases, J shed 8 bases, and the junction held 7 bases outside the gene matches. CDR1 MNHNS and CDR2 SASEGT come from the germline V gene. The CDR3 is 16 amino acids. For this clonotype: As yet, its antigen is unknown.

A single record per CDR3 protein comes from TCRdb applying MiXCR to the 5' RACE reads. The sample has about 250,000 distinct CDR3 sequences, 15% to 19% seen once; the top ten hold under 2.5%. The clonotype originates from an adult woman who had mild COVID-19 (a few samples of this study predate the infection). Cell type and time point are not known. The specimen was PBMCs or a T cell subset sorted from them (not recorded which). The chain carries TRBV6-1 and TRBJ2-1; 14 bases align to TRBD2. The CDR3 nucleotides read TGTGCCAGCAGTGTCCTGGGACTAGCGGGAGCCGATGAGCAGTTCTTC. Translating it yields CASSVLGLAGADEQFF.